This T cell receptor beta chain was recorded in a study of control samples from healthy donors and cancer patients. Here immunoSEQ multiplex PCR was the method, and the copy in TCRdb shows in-frame clones only, minus some. The sample lists some 95,000 clones; about nine tenths were seen once. V lost 6 bases, J lost 1 base, and 4 bases stayed unmatched. Germline assignment: CDR1 SNHLY and CDR2 FYNNEI. The CDR3 has 14 amino acids. The V gene is TRBV2, the J gene TRBJ1-1; 8 nucleotides agree with TRBD1. This clonotype was sampled from a human donor in good health. The donor label of this sample is uncertain. The material sequenced was blood. The CDR3 loop is CASRTGEKNTEAFF. The CDR3 nucleotides are TGTGCCAGCAGGACAGGGGAAAAGAACACTGAAGCTTTCTTT. The complete variable domain, with remaining parts taken from reference TRBV2 and TRBJ1-1, reads EPEVTQTPSHQVTQMGQEVILRCVPISNHLYFYWYRQILGQKVEFLVSFYNNEISEKSEIFDDQFSVERPDGSNFTLKIRSTKLEDSAMYFCASRTGEKNTEAFFGQGTRLTVV.